The subject of this entry is one T cell receptor (beta chain). This specimen comes from a study of blood T cell repertoires in COVID-19. Overall study: COVID-19 samples collected from the United States, Italy and Spain covered acute and convalescent phases. PBMCs, B-cell-depleted T cells, or T cells provided the cDNA or gDNA that made up the material.

Germline V gives CDR1 LNHDA, CDR2 SQIVND (reference sequence). Trimming shortened V by 6 bases and J by 2 bases, and 17 bases separated the two germline ends. The CDR3 contains 17 residues. Original processing notes: Counts of nucleated cells, estimated from reference gene primer amplification, were obtained. Clones were sequenced by immunoSEQ multiplex PCR, and TCRdb holds only the in-frame ones, with some missing. The V and J calls and the clone size are those of that table, but D and trimming were determined from the DNA. The sample lists under 200,000 clones; approximately 90% were seen once. The source of this sequence is a man in his forties or fifties who had recovered from COVID-19. The sequenced material came from peripheral blood. This chain uses TRBV19 with TRBJ2-6, with D perhaps TRBD1 (6 bases). In DNA form, the CDR3 reads TGTGCCAGTAGCCAACACGGGACAATCACTGGGGCCAACGTCCTGACTTTC. This encodes CASSQHGTITGANVLTF.